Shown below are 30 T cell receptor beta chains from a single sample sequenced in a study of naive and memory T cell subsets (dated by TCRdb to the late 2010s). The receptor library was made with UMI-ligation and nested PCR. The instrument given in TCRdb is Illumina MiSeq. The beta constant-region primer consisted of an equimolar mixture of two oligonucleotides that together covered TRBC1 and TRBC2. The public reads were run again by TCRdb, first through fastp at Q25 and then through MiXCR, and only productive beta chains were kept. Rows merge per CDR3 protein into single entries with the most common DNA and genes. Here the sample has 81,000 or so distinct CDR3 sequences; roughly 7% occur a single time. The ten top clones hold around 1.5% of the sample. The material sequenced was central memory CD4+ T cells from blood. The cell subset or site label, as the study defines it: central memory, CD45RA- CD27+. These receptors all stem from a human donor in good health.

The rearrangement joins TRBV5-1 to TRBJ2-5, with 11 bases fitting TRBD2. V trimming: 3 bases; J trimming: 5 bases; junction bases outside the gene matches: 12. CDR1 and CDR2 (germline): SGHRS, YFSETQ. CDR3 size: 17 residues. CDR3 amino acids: CASSSSNPSGGSETQYF. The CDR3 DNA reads TGCGCCAGCAGCTCCTCCAACCCTAGCGGGGGGTCGGAGACCCAGTACTTC.

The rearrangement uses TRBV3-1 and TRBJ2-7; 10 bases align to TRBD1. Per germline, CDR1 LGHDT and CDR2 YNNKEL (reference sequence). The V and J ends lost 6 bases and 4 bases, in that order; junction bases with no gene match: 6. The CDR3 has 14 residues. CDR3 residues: CASSQTGGAYEQYF. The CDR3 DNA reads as TGTGCCAGCAGTCAGACAGGGGGCGCATACGAGCAGTACTTC.

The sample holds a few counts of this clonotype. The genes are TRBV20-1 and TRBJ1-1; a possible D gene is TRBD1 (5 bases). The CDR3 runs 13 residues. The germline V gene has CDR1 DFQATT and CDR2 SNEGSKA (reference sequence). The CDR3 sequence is CSYRGGMNTEAFF. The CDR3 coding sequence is TGCAGCTATCGGGGGGGGATGAACACTGAAGCTTTCTTT.

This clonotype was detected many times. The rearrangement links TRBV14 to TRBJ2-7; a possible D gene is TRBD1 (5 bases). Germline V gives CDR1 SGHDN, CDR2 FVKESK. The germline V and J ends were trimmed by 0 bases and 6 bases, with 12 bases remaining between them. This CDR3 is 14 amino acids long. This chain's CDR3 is CASSQDLRAGEQYF. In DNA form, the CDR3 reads TGTGCCAGCAGCCAAGATCTCAGGGCAGGCGAGCAGTACTTC.

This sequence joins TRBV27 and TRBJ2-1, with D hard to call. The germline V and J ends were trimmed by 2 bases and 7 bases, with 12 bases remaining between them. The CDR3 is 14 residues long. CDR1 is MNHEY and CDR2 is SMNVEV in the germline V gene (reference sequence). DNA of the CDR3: TGTGCCAGCAGTTTAAGGTCTTTGGGTAATGAGCAGTTCTTC. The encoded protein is CASSLRSLGNEQFF.

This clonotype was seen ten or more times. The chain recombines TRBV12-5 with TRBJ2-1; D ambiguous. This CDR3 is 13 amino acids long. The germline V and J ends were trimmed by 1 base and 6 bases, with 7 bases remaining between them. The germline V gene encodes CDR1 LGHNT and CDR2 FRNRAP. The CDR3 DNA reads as TGTGCTAGTGGTTTGGAGGTACCCAATGAGCAGTTCTTC. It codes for CASGLEVPNEQFF.

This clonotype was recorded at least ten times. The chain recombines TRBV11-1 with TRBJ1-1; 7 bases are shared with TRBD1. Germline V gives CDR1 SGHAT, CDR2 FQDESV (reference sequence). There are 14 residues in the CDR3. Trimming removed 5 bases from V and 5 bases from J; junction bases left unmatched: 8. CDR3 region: CASSLHRGDTEAFF. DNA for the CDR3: TGTGCCAGCAGCCTGCACAGGGGAGATACTGAAGCTTTCTTT.

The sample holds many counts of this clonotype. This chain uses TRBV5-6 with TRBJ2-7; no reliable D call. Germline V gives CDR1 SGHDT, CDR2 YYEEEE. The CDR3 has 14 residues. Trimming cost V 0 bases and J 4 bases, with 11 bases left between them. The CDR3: CASSLEYSSYEQYF. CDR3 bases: TGTGCCAGCAGCTTGGAGTACAGTTCTTACGAGCAGTACTTC.

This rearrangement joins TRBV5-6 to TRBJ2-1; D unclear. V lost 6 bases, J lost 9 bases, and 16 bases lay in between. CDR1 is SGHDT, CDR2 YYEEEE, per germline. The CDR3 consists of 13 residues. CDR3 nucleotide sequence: TGTGCCAGCACCTTATCCCAATTGCCTGAGCAGTTCTTC. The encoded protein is CASTLSQLPEQFF.

In nucleotides, the CDR3 is TGTGCCAGCAGTTTTGGCAACCGGAACACTGAAGCTTTCTTT. Protein sequence: CASSFGNRNTEAFF. The chain links TRBV12-3 or TRBV12-4 to TRBJ1-1; D ambiguous. The CDR3 has 14 residues. Trimming removed 3 bases from V and 1 base from J, with 9 bases in between.

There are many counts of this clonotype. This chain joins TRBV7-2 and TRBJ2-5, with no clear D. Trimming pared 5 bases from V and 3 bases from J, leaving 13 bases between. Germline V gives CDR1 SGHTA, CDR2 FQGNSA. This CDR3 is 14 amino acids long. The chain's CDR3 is CASSRLLPKETQYF. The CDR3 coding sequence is TGTGCCAGCAGCCGGCTCCTCCCGAAAGAGACCCAGTACTTC. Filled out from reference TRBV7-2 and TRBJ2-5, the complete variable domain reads GAGVSQSPSNKVTEKGKDVELRCDPISGHTALYWYRQSLGQGLEFLIYFQGNSAPDKSGLPSDRFSAERTGGSVSTLTIQRTQQEDSAVYLCASSRLLPKETQYFGPGTRLLVL.

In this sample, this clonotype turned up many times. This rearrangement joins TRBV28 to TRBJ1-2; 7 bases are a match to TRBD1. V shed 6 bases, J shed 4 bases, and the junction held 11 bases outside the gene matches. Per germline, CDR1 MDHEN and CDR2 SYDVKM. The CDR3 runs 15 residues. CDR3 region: CASSTGQSLSYGYTF. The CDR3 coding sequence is TGTGCCAGCAGCACGGGACAGTCTCTGAGCTATGGCTACACCTTC.

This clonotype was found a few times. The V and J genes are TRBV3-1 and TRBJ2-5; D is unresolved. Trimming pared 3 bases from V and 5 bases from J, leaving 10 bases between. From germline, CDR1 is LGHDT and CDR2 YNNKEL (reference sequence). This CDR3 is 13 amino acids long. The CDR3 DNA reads TGTGCCAGCAGCCAGCTAAGTCGGGAGACCCAGTACTTC. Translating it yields CASSQLSRETQYF.

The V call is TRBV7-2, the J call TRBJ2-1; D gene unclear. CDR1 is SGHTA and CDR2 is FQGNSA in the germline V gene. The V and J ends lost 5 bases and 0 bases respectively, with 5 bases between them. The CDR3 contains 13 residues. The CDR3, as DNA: TGTGCCAGCAGCCTCAGCTCCTACAATGAGCAGTTCTTC. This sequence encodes CASSLSSYNEQFF.

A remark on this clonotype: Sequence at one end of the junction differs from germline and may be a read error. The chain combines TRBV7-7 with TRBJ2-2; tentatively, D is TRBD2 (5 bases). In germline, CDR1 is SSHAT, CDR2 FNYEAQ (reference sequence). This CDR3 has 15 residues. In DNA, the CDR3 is TGTGCTAGCAGCGGCTACCCGGCGAACACCGGGGAGCTGTTTTTT. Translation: CASSGYPANTGELFF.

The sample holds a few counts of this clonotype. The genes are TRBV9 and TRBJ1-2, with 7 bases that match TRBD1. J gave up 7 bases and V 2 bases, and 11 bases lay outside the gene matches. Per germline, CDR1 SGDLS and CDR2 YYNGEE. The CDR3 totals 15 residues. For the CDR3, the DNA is TGTGCCAGCAGCGTGGAAGGGGGCGCGTTGAGTGGCTACACCTTC. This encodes CASSVEGGALSGYTF. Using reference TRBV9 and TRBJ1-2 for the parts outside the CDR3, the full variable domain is DSGVTQTPKHLITATGQRVTLRCSPRSGDLSVYWYQQSLDQGLQFLIQYYNGEERAKGNILERFSAQQFPDLHSELNLSSLELGDSALYFCASSVEGGALSGYTFGSGTRLTVV.

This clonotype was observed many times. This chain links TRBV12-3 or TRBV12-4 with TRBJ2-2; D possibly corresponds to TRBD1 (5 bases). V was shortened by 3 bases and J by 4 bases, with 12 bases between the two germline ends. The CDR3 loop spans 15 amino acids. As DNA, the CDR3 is TGTGCCAGCAGTTTGCGGCAGGGCAGCACCGGGGAGCTGTTTTTT. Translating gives CASSLRQGSTGELFF.

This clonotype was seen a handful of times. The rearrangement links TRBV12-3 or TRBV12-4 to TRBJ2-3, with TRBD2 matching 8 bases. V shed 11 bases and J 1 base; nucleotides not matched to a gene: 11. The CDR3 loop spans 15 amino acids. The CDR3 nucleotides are TGTGCCTCCAGGAAGCGGGGGACCGGCACAGATACGCAGTATTTT. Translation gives CASRKRGTGTDTQYF.

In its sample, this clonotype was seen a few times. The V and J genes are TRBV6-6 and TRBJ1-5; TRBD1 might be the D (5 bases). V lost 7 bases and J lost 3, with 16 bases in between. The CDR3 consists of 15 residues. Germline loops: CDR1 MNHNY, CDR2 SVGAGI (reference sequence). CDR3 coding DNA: TGTGCCAGCAACCCTCTCCGGGACTACAATCAGCCCCAGCATTTT. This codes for CASNPLRDYNQPQHF.

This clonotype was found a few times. The CDR3 DNA reads as TGCGCCAGCAGCCAAGATGGGCAAATGGGGGTCTATGGCTACACCTTC. Residues: CASSQDGQMGVYGYTF. The chain uses TRBV4-1 and TRBJ1-2; possibly TRBD1 for D (5 bases). With 0 bases removed from V and 4 bases from J, the gap between germline ends came to 15 bases. CDR1 and CDR2 (germline): MGHRA, YSYEKL. This CDR3 contains 16 residues.

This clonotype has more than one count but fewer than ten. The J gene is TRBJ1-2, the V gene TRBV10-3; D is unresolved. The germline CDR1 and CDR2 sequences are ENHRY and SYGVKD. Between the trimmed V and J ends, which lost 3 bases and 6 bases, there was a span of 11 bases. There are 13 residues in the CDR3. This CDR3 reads CAISEWGSDGYTF. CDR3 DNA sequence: TGTGCCATCAGTGAATGGGGTAGCGATGGCTACACCTTC.

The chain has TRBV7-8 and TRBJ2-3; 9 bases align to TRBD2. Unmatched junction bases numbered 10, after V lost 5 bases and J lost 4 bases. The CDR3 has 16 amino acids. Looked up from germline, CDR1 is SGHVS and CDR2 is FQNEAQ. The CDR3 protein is CASSPRVAGVSDTQYF. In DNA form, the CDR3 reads TGTGCCAGCAGCCCCCGGGTAGCGGGAGTGTCAGATACGCAGTATTTT.

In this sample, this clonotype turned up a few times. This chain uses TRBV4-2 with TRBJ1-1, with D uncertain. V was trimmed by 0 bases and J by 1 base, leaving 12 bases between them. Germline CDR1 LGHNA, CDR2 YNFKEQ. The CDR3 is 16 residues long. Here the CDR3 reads CASSQDYNTQNTEAFF. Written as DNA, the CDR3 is TGTGCCAGCAGCCAAGATTACAACACTCAGAACACTGAAGCTTTCTTT.

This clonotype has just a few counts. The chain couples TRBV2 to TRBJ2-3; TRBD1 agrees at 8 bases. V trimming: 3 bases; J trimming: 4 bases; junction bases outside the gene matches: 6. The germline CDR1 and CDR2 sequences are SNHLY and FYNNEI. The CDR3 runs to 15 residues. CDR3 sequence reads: CASSEQGARSDTQYF. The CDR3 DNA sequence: TGTGCCAGCAGTGAGCAGGGGGCGCGGTCAGATACGCAGTATTTT.

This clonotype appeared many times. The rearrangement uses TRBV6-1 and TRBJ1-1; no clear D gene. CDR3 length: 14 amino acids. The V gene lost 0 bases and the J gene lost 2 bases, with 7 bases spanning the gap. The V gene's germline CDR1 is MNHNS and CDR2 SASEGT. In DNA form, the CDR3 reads TGTGCCAGCAGTGAAGCGCGGGGAAACACTGAAGCTTTCTTT. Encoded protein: CASSEARGNTEAFF.

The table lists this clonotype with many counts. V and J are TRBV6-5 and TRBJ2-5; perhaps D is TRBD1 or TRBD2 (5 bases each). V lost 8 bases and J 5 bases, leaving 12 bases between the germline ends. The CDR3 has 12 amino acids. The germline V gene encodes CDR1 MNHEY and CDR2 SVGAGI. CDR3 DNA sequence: TGTGCCAGCGGAACTAGGGACGAGACCCAGTACTTC. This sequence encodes CASGTRDETQYF.

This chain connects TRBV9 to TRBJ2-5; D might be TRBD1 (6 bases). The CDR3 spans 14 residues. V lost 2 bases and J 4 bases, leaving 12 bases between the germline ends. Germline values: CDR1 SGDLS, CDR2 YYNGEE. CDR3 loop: CASSVTGFRETQYF. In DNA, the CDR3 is TGTGCCAGCAGCGTGACAGGTTTCCGAGAGACCCAGTACTTC.

This CDR3 reads CASKAGDRDFGAFF. Written as DNA, the CDR3 is TGTGCCAGCAAGGCGGGGGACAGGGACTTCGGAGCTTTCTTT. The chain carries TRBV2 and TRBJ1-1, with 9 positions matching TRBD1. J lost 10 bases, V lost 7 bases, and 13 bases had no gene match. This CDR3 has 14 amino acids. Germline lookup yields CDR1 SNHLY and CDR2 FYNNEI.

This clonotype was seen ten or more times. CDR3 DNA sequence: TGTGCCAGCAGGAACTCAGGGGCCGCTGAGCAGTTCTTC. It encodes CASRNSGAAEQFF. The chain is built from TRBV12-3 or TRBV12-4 and TRBJ2-1; D is perhaps TRBD1 (6 bases). The V gene lost 6 bases and the J gene lost 9 bases, with 15 bases spanning the gap. The CDR3 runs 13 residues.

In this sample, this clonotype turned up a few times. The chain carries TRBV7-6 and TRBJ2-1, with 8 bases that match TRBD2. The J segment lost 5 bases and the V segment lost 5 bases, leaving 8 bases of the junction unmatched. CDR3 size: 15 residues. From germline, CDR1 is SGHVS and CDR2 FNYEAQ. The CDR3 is CASSTSGRADNEQFF. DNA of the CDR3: TGTGCCAGCAGCACCTCCGGGAGGGCCGACAATGAGCAGTTCTTC. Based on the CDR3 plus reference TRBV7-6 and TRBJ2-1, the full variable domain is GAGVSQSPRYKVTKRGQDVALRCDPISGHVSLYWYRQALGQGPEFLTYFNYEAQQDKSGLPNDRFSAERPEGSISTLTIQRTEQRDSAMYRCASSTSGRADNEQFFGPGTRLTVL.